These T cell receptor beta chains were read from a single sample in a study of blood T cell repertoires in COVID-19. The assay was immunoSEQ multiplex PCR, and TCRdb's table has in-frame clones only and misses some. The table shows about 400,000 clones, with 88% occurring only once. Sequences were obtained from PBMCs or T cells enriched from blood (not recorded which). All receptors derive from a middle-aged woman with acute COVID-19. CDR3s include the opening cysteine and the closing phenylalanine or tryptophan. A D gene is named only where the DNA matches it firmly. Some rows mark clone size as missing; the rest say once, few, many or name a class of expanded clone.

clone_size	j_call	cdr3_length	v_call	d_call	cdr3_aa	cdr3_nt
.	TRBJ2-7	19	TRBV14	TRBD2	CASSPRASGGAFNSYEQYF	TGTGCCAGCAGCCCCCGCGCTAGCGGGGGGGCCTTTAACTCCTACGAGCAGTACTTC
.	TRBJ2-1	13	TRBV5-1	TRBD1	CASSSQGVGEQFF	TGCGCCAGCAGCTCACAGGGGGTTGGTGAGCAGTTCTTC
.	TRBJ1-1	15	TRBV7-2	.	CASSLAVGGNTEAFF	TGTGCCAGCAGCTTAGCAGTAGGGGGGAACACTGAAGCTTTCTTT
.	TRBJ1-1	13	TRBV12-3/TRBV12-4	.	CASSLDFGKEAFF	TGTGCCAGCAGTTTAGATTTCGGGAAGGAAGCTTTCTTT
.	TRBJ1-2	12	TRBV29-1	.	CSVDGPGWGYTF	TGCAGCGTTGATGGGCCAGGTTGGGGCTACACCTTC
.	TRBJ2-3	16	TRBV9	TRBD2	CASSVRGTSDPDTQYF	TGTGCCAGCAGCGTGAGGGGGACTAGCGATCCCGATACGCAGTATTTT
.	TRBJ1-2	10	TRBV20-1	.	CSAADYGYTF	TGCAGTGCCGCAGACTATGGCTACACCTTC
once	TRBJ2-2	16	TRBV5-1	.	CASTLRGEAYTGELFF	TGCGCCAGCACCCTACGGGGAGAGGCCTACACCGGGGAGCTGTTTTTT
.	TRBJ1-1	15	TRBV5-6	.	CASSLARGGSTEAFF	TGTGCCAGCAGCTTGGCCCGCGGCGGGAGCACTGAAGCTTTCTTT
.	TRBJ1-5	12	TRBV19	.	CASSSQAQPQHF	TGTGCCAGTAGTAGTCAGGCTCAGCCCCAGCATTTT
.	TRBJ1-1	12	TRBV29-1	.	CSVDPEPRGAFF	TGCAGCGTTGACCCCGAGCCTCGGGGAGCTTTCTTT
.	TRBJ2-3	16	TRBV2	.	CASSEAGGPGTDTQYF	TGTGCCAGCAGTGAAGCGGGAGGACCCGGCACAGATACGCAGTATTTT
.	TRBJ2-2	15	TRBV6-5	.	CASSYLGVNTGELFF	TGTGCCAGCAGTTACTTGGGAGTGAACACCGGGGAGCTGTTTTTT
.	TRBJ1-2	13	TRBV7-9	TRBD1	CASSPRDRAGYTF	TGTGCCAGCAGCCCCCGGGACAGGGCTGGCTACACCTTC
.	TRBJ2-7	15	TRBV19	TRBD1	CASTQNRDRGHEQYF	TGTGCCAGTACTCAGAACCGGGACAGGGGTCACGAGCAGTACTTC
.	TRBJ2-7	13	TRBV16	.	CASSPYRDYEQYF	TGTGCCAGCAGCCCATACCGGGACTACGAGCAGTACTTC
.	TRBJ1-3	15	TRBV4-2	.	CASSQQQGSGNTIYF	TGTGCCAGCAGCCAACAACAGGGTTCTGGAAACACCATATATTTT
.	TRBJ1-4	16	TRBV30	.	CAWLTPRGTTNEKLFF	TGTGCCTGGCTTACGCCCCGAGGGACAACTAATGAAAAACTGTTTTTT
.	TRBJ2-7	14	TRBV6-1	.	CASSEQTGAYEQYF	TGTGCCAGCAGTGAACAGACGGGGGCCTACGAGCAGTACTTC
few	TRBJ1-1	17	TRBV6-1	TRBD1	CASSDASGTGIDTEAFF	TGTGCCAGCAGTGATGCCAGTGGGACAGGCATAGATACTGAAGCTTTCTTT
.	TRBJ1-4	14	TRBV19	TRBD1	CASAKGQTYEKLFF	TGTGCCAGTGCCAAGGGACAGACCTATGAAAAACTGTTTTTT
.	TRBJ2-7	15	TRBV12-5	.	CASGLGGGGLYEQYF	TGTGCTAGTGGTTTGGGAGGAGGAGGTCTTTACGAGCAGTACTTC
many	TRBJ2-7	13	TRBV7-9	.	CASSAGTNYEQYF	TGTGCCAGCAGCGCAGGGACAAATTACGAGCAGTACTTC
.	TRBJ1-6	17	TRBV10-2	.	CASSLESSGSYNSPLHF	TGCGCCAGCAGTCTAGAGAGTTCCGGGTCCTATAATTCACCCCTCCACTTT
.	TRBJ1-1	14	TRBV30	.	CAWSVQFGGGKAFF	TGTGCCTGGAGTGTACAATTCGGGGGGGGAAAAGCTTTCTTT
.	TRBJ1-5	18	TRBV7-2	TRBD1	CASSLNRGPTRFNQPQHF	TGTGCCAGCAGCCTCAACAGGGGGCCAACGCGATTCAATCAGCCCCAGCATTTT